Listed below are T cell receptor beta chains from one sample, sequenced in a study of OX40 agonist ivuxolimab in advanced cancers. Only in-frame clones appear in the TCRdb table, and some are missing; sequencing was by immunoSEQ multiplex PCR. Of around 12,000 clones detected, 75% to 85% appear once; the ten largest clones hold 40% to 50%. The sample was CD4+ or CD8+ T cells sorted from blood, taken in a trial of the OX40 agonist ivuxolimab. Source of these receptors: an adult with an advanced solid tumor such as melanoma, head and neck, liver or kidney cancer. Both conserved end residues are part of each CDR3. Fields, in order: J gene, V gene, clone size, CDR3 protein. A clone size is listed for some rows: how often the clone was seen (once, few, many), or a class if it is expanded.

J: TRBJ1-2; V: TRBV7-2; size: NA; CDR3: CASSLVSGTGDGYTF
J: TRBJ2-1; V: TRBV11-2; size: NA; CDR3: CASSYDNPVPNEQFF
J: TRBJ1-1; V: TRBV14; size: NA; CDR3: CASSQDKGKGQGKDTEAFF
J: TRBJ2-3; V: TRBV4-1; size: NA; CDR3: CASSTRLQATSTDTQYF
J: TRBJ1-1; V: TRBV9; size: few; CDR3: CASSGTVGQGGTEAFF
J: TRBJ2-3; V: TRBV4-2; size: NA; CDR3: CASSQLLAGDTDTQYF
J: TRBJ1-1; V: TRBV13; size: NA; CDR3: CASSGQGGNTEAFF
J: TRBJ2-5; V: TRBV4-3; size: NA; CDR3: CASSHPGLGSPWEETQYF
J: NA; V: TRBV12-2; size: NA; CDR3: CASREGGGDEQYF
J: TRBJ2-4; V: TRBV7-9; size: NA; CDR3: CASSFTGAKNIQYF
J: TRBJ2-1; V: TRBV11-3; size: NA; CDR3: CASSLSPGSNEQFF
J: TRBJ1-6; V: TRBV28; size: NA; CDR3: CASSPSNRQGSYNSPLHF
J: TRBJ2-1; V: TRBV28; size: NA; CDR3: CASSYPSTGTAGTSSYNEQFF
J: TRBJ1-2; V: TRBV30; size: NA; CDR3: CAWSQLNYGYTF
J: TRBJ1-1; V: TRBV9; size: once; CDR3: CASSGRTGNTEAFF
J: TRBJ2-1; V: TRBV25-1; size: once; CDR3: CASSESRGGEQFF
J: TRBJ1-1; V: TRBV9; size: NA; CDR3: CASSAPETGEGNTEAFF
J: TRBJ2-7; V: TRBV7-6; size: NA; CDR3: CASSSGDRGYYEQYF
J: NA; V: TRBV27; size: NA; CDR3: CASSPPGLDGEQYF
J: TRBJ1-6; V: TRBV7-8; size: once; CDR3: CASSFGEGSRSYNSPLHF
J: TRBJ1-2; V: TRBV5-1; size: NA; CDR3: CASRKDRGNYGYTF
J: TRBJ1-3; V: TRBV7-9; size: NA; CDR3: CASSLPGGGNTIYF
J: TRBJ2-7; V: TRBV29-1; size: NA; CDR3: CSVSTGTRSYEQYF
J: TRBJ2-7; V: TRBV7-9; size: NA; CDR3: CASSLIADSSYEQYF
J: TRBJ2-5; V: TRBV9; size: NA; CDR3: CASSVGQGRGLETQYF
J: TRBJ1-3; V: TRBV7-9; size: NA; CDR3: CARDSGNTIYF
J: TRBJ1-1; V: TRBV7-2; size: NA; CDR3: CAVVQNTEAFF
J: TRBJ1-1; V: TRBV6-1; size: NA; CDR3: CASTERVMNTEAFF
J: TRBJ2-1; V: TRBV27; size: NA; CDR3: CASSWGVPGNEQFF
J: TRBJ2-1; V: TRBV6-5; size: NA; CDR3: CASSPSYKSHGMFF
J: TRBJ1-1; V: TRBV6-5; size: once; CDR3: CASSYSDTGGTEAFF
J: TRBJ1-2; V: TRBV18; size: NA; CDR3: CASSPPGADYGYTF
J: TRBJ1-3; V: TRBV15; size: medium-sized; CDR3: CATSREDRPLNTIYF
J: TRBJ1-5; V: TRBV27; size: NA; CDR3: CASSPTVDQPQHF
J: TRBJ2-2; V: TRBV7-2; size: NA; CDR3: CASSLEGNTGELFF
J: TRBJ1-5; V: TRBV5-6; size: NA; CDR3: CASSSGGGPNQPQHF
J: TRBJ1-1; V: TRBV10-3; size: few; CDR3: CAISESKGRRLEAFF
J: TRBJ1-2; V: TRBV11-2; size: few; CDR3: CASSLVTGAANYGYTF
J: TRBJ1-1; V: TRBV7-9; size: NA; CDR3: CASSSGTGIEAFF
J: TRBJ2-7; V: TRBV7-9; size: NA; CDR3: CASSVGTASSYEQYF
J: TRBJ2-3; V: TRBV7-2; size: NA; CDR3: CASSSARDTQYF
J: TRBJ2-6; V: TRBV4-1; size: NA; CDR3: CASSQRDTGSREANVLTF
J: TRBJ1-2; V: TRBV4-2; size: NA; CDR3: CASSQVDSYYGYTF
J: TRBJ2-3; V: TRBV9; size: once; CDR3: CASSVNFPFTDTQYF
J: TRBJ1-1; V: TRBV18; size: NA; CDR3: CASSPRTGRPDTEAFF
J: TRBJ1-5; V: TRBV25-1; size: NA; CDR3: CASSEVADNQPQHF
J: TRBJ2-5; V: TRBV6-5; size: many; CDR3: CASSYSGQGGETQYF
J: TRBJ2-5; V: TRBV4-2; size: NA; CDR3: CASSQDLTGETQYF
J: TRBJ1-6; V: TRBV5-1; size: NA; CDR3: CASSYTDRELFSPLHF
J: TRBJ1-2; V: TRBV11-2; size: NA; CDR3: CASSLDRSNGYTF
J: TRBJ2-1; V: TRBV28; size: NA; CDR3: CASKRAGEPNEQFF
J: TRBJ2-7; V: TRBV2; size: NA; CDR3: CASSRGPSSYEQYF
J: TRBJ2-7; V: TRBV5-4; size: NA; CDR3: CASSLVVGLASYEQYF